This T cell receptor beta chain was sequenced during a study of cytomegalovirus exposure and HLA in healthy donors. Germline CDR1 reads SGHDT; CDR2 reads YYEEEE. CDR3 length: 15 amino acids. V dropped 2 bases and J dropped 8; count of bases not matched to a gene: 6. Researchers ran the PCR with 60 Vbeta and 13 Jbeta primers. Only in-frame clones appear in the TCRdb table, and some are missing; sequencing was by immunoSEQ multiplex PCR. This sample's table reports tens of thousands of clones. The chain carries TRBV5-6 and TRBJ1-6; 8 bases agree with TRBD1. The receptor comes from a man younger than 35 in good health and CMV-seropositive. Source material: PBMCs. Written as DNA, the CDR3 is TGTGCCAGCAGCTTCGGGACAGGTGGGGATTCACCCCTCCACTTT. It yields the protein CASSFGTGGDSPLHF.